These T cell receptor beta chains were read from a single sample in a study of blood T cells in healthy people across ages. TCRdb independently ran MiXCR on the 5' RACE reads; one entry per CDR3 protein. The repertoire includes approximately 2,000,000 distinct CDR3 sequences, about 39% of them detected once, and about 21% sits in the top ten. The sequenced material came from blood. Every receptor here comes from a human donor in good health. The conserved cysteine and the conserved F or W are not part of the CDR3 here. The order of the fields is CDR3 protein, CDR3 length, V gene, J gene.

cdr3_aa: ASGPRETQY; cdr3_length: 9; v_call: TRBV9; j_call: TRBJ2-5
cdr3_aa: ASSQARGALSTDTQY; cdr3_length: 15; v_call: TRBV4-3; j_call: TRBJ2-3
cdr3_aa: ASSLRPREAF; cdr3_length: 10; v_call: TRBV7-9; j_call: TRBJ1-1
cdr3_aa: ASRIGSLAGELF; cdr3_length: 12; v_call: TRBV7-9; j_call: TRBJ2-2
cdr3_aa: ASSLAGQSPKETQY; cdr3_length: 14; v_call: TRBV12-3/TRBV12-4; j_call: TRBJ2-5
cdr3_aa: ASSSLMGHRETQY; cdr3_length: 13; v_call: TRBV7-2; j_call: TRBJ2-5
cdr3_aa: ASSPDGGTGYGYT; cdr3_length: 13; v_call: TRBV9; j_call: TRBJ1-2
cdr3_aa: SARNTGRKTYEQY; cdr3_length: 13; v_call: TRBV20-1; j_call: -
cdr3_aa: ASSTHGTEETQY; cdr3_length: 12; v_call: TRBV5-1; j_call: TRBJ2-5
cdr3_aa: TSSHRDQPQH; cdr3_length: 10; v_call: TRBV12-3/TRBV12-4; j_call: TRBJ1-5
cdr3_aa: ASSPGTGDEKLF; cdr3_length: 12; v_call: TRBV18; j_call: TRBJ1-4
cdr3_aa: ASSLDGGFSYGYT; cdr3_length: 13; v_call: TRBV5-1; j_call: TRBJ1-2
cdr3_aa: SARPTSASSYNEQF; cdr3_length: 14; v_call: TRBV20-1; j_call: TRBJ2-1
cdr3_aa: ATSRDRRTGSYEQY; cdr3_length: 14; v_call: TRBV15; j_call: TRBJ2-7
cdr3_aa: ASTSRTYNQPQH; cdr3_length: 12; v_call: TRBV6-2/TRBV6-3; j_call: TRBJ1-5
cdr3_aa: ASFGGTKYEQY; cdr3_length: 11; v_call: TRBV18; j_call: -
cdr3_aa: ASGPRGVYTEAF; cdr3_length: 12; v_call: TRBV6-2/TRBV6-3; j_call: TRBJ1-1